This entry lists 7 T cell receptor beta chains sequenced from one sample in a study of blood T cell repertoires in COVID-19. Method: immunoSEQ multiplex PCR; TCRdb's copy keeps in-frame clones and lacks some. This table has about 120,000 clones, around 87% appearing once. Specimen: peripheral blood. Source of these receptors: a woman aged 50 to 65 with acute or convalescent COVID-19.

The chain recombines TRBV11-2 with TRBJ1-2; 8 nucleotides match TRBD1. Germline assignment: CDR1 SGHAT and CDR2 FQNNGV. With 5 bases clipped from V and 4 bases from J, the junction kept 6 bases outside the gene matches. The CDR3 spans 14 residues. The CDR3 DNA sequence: TGTGCCAGCAGCCCAGGGGGCTTTACCTATGGCTACACCTTC. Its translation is CASSPGGFTYGYTF.

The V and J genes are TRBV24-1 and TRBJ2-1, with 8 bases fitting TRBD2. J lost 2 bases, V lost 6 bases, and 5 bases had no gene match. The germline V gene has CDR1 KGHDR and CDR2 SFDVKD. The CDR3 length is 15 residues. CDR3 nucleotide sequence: TGTGCCACCAGTAAAGCGGGAGATACCTACAATGAGCAGTTCTTC. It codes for CATSKAGDTYNEQFF.

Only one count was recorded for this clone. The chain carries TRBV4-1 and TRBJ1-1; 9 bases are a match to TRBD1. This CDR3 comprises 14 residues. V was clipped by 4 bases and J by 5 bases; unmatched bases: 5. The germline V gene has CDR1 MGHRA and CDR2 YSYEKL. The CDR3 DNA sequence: TGCGCCAGCAGCCTTCCGGGACAGGGAACTGAAGCTTTCTTT. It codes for CASSLPGQGTEAFF.

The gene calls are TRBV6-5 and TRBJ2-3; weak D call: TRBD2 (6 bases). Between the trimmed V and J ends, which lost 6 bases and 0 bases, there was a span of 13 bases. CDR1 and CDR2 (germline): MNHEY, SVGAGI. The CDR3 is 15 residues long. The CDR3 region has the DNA TGTGCCAGCAGGGGGTTAGCGGAGAGCACAGATACGCAGTATTTT. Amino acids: CASRGLAESTDTQYF.

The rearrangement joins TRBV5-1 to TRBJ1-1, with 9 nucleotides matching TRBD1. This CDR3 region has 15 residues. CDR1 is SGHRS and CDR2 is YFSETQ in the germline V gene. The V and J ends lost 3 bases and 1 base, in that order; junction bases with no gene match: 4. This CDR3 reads CASSSGQGRNTEAFF. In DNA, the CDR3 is TGCGCCAGCAGCTCCGGACAGGGGAGGAACACTGAAGCTTTCTTT.

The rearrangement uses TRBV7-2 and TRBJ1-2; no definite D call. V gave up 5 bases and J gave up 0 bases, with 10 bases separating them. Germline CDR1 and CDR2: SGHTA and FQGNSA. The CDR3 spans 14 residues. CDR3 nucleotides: TGTGCCAGCAGCAACCTCGGGGCTAACTATGGCTACACCTTC. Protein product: CASSNLGANYGYTF.

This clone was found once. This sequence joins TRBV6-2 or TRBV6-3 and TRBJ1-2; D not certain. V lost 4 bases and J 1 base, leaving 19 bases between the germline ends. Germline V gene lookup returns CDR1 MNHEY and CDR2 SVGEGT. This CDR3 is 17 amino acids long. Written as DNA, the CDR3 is TGTGCCAGCAGTTTCCGGCAGACTTCTTACCTTAACTATGGCTACACCTTC. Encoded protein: CASSFRQTSYLNYGYTF.